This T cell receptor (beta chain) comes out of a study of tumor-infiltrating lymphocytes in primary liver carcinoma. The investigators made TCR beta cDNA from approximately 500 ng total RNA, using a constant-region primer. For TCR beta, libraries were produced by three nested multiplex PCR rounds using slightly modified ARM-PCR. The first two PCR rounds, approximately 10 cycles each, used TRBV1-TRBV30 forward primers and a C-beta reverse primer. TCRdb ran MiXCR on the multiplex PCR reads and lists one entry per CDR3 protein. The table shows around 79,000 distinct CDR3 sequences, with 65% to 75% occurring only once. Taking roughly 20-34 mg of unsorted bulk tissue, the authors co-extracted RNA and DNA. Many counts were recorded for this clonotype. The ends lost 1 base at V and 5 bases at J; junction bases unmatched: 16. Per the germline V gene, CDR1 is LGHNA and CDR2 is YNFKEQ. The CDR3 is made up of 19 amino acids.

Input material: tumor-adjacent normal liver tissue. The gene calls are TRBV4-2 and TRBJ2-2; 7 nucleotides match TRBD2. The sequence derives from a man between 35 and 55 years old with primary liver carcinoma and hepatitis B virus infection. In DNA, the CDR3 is TGTGCCAGCAGCCAAGTGAGTGGACTAGTGGGATCCCGGACCGGGGAGCTGTTTTTT. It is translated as CASSQVSGLVGSRTGELFF.